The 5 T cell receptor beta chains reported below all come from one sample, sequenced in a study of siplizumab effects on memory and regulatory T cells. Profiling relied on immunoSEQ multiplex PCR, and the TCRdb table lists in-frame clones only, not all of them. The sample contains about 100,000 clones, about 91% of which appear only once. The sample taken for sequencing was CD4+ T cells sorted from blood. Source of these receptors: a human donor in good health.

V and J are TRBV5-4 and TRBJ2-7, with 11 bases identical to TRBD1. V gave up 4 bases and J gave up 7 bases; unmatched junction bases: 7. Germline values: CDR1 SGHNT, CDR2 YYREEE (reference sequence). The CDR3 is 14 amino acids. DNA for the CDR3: TGTGCCAGCAGCCGCGGGACAGGGGGTTGGGAGCAGTACTTC. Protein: CASSRGTGGWEQYF.

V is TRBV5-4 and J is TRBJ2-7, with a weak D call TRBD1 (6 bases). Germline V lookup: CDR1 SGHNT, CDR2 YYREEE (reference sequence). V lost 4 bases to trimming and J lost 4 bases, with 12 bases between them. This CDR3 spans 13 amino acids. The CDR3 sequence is CASSVQGGYEQYF. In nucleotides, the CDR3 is TGTGCCAGCAGCGTACAGGGTGGGTACGAGCAGTACTTC. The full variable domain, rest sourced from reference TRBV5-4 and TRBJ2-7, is ETGVTQSPTHLIKTRGQQVTLRCSSQSGHNTVSWYQQALGQGPQFIFQYYREEENGRGNFPPRFSGLQFPNYSSELNVNALELDDSALYLCASSVQGGYEQYFGPGTRLTVT.

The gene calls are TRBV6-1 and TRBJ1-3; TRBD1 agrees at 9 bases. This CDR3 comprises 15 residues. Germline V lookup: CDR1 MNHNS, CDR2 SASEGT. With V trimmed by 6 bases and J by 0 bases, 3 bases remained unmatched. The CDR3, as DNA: TGTGCCAGCAGGGGACAGGGCTCCTCTGGAAACACCATATATTTT. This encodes CASRGQGSSGNTIYF.

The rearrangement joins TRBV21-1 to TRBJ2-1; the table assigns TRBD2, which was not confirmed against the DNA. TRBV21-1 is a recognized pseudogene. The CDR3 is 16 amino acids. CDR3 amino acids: CASSKGPAGGENEQFF. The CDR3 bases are TGTGCCAGCAGCAAAGGGCCAGCGGGGGGTGAGAATGAGCAGTTCTTC.

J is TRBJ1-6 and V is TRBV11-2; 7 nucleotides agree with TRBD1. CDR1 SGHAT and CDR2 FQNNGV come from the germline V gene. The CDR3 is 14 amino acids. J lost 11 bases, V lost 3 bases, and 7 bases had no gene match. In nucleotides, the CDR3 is TGTGCCAGCAGCTTCCGGGACAGTGTTGCACCCCTCCACTTT. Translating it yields CASSFRDSVAPLHF.